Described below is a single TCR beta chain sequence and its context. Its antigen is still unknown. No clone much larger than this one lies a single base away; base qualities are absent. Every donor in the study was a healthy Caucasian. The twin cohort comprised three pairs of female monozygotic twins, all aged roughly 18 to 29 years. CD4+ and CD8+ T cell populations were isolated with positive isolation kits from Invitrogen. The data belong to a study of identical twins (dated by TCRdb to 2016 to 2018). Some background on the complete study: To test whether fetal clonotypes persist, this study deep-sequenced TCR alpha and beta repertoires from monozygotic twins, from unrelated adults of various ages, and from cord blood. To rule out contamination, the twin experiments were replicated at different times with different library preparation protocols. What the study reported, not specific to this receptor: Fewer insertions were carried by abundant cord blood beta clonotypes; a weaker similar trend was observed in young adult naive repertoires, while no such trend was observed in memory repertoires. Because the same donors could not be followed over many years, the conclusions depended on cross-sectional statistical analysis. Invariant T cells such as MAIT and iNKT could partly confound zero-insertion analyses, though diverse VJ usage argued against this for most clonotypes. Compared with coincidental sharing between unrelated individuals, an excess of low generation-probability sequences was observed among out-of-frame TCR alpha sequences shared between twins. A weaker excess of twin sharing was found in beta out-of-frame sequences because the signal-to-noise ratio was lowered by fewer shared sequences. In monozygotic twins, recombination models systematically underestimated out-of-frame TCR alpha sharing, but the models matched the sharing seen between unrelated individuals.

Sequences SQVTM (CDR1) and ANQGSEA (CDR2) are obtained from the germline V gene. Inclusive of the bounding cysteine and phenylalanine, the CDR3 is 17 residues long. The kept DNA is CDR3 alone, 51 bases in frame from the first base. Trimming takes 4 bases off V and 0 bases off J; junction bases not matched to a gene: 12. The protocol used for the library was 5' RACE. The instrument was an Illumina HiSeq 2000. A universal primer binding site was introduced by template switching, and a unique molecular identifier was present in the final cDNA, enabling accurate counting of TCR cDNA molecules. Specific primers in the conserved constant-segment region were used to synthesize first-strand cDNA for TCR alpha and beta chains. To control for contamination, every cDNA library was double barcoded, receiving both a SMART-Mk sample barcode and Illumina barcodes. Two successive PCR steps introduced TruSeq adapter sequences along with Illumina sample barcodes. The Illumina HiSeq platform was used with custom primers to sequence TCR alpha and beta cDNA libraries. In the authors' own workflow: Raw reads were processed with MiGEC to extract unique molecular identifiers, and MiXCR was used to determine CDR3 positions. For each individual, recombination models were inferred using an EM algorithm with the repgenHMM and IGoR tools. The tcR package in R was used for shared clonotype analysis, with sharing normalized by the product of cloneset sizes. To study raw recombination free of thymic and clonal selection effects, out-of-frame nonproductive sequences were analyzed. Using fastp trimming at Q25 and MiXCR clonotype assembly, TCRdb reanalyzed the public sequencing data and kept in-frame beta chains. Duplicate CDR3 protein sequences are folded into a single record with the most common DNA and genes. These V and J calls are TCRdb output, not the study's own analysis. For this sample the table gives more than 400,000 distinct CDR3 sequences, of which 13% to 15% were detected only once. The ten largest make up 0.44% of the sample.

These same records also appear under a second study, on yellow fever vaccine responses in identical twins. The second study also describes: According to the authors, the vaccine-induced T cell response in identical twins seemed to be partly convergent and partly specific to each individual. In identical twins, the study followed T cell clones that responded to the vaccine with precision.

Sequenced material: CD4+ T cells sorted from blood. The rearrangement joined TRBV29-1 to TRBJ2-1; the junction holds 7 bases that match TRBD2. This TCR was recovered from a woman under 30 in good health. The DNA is TGCAGCGTTGCCGGTTCGGGGGGAGGGAGCTCCTACAATGAGCAGTTCTTC. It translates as CSVAGSGGGSSYNEQFF.